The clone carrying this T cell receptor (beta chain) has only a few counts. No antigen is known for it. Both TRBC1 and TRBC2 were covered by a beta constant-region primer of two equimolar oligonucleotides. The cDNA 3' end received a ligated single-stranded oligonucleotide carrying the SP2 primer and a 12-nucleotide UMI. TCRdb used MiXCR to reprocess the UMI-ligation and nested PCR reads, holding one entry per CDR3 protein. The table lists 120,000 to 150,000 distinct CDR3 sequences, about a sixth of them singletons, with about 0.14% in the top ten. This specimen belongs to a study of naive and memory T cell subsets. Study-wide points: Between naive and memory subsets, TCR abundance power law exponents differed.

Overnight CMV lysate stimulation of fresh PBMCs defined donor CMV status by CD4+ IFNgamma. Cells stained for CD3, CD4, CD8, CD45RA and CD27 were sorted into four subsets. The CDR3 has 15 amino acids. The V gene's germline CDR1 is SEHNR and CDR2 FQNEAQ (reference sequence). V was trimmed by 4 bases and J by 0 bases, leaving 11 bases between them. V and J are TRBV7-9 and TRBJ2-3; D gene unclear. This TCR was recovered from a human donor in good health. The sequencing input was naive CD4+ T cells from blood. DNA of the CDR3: TGTGCCAGCAGCTCCAGACGTCCTAGCACAGATACGCAGTATTTT. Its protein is CASSSRRPSTDTQYF.